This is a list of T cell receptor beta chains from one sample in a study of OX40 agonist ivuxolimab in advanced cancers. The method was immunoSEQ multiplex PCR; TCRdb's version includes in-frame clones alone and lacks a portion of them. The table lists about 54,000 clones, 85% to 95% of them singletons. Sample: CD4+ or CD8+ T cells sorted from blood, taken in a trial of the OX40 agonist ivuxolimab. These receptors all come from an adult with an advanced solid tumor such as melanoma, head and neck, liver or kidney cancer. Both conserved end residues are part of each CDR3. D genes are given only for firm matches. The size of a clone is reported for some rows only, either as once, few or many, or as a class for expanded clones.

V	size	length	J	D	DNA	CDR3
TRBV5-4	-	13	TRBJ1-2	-	TGTGCCAGCAGCTATGACCGGGACTATGGCTACACCTTC	CASSYDRDYGYTF
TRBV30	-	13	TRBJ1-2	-	TGTGCCTGGACCCTGACGGGGGGCTATGGCTACACCTTC	CAWTLTGGYGYTF
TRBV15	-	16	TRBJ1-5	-	TGTGCCACCAGCGGACTGGGCCCGCCGGGCAATCAGCCCCAGCATTTT	CATSGLGPPGNQPQHF
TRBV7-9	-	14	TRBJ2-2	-	TGTGCCAGCAGTGCCGGGACCCCCCCCGGGGAGCTGTTTTTT	CASSAGTPPGELFF
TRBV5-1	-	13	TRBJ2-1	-	TGCGCCAGCAGCTTGGAAAGACGGGCAGGGTGGTTCTTC	CASSLERRAGWFF
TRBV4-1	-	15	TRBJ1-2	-	TGCGCCAGCAGCCAAGTCGGGAGTTCGGGCTATGGCTACACCTTC	CASSQVGSSGYGYTF
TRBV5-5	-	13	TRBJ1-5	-	TGTGCCAGCGGAGACAGGAATGATCAGCCCCAGCATTTT	CASGDRNDQPQHF
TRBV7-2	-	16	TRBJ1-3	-	TGTGCCAGCAACCTTCTAGGGGGGGTATCTGGAAACACCATATATTTT	CASNLLGGVSGNTIYF
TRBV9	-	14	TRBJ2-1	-	TGTGCCAGCAGCGTAGCAACTAGCTACAATGAGCAGTTCTTC	CASSVATSYNEQFF
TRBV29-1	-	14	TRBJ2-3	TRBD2	TGCAGCGTCGGACTAGCGGATTACACAGATACGCAGTATTTT	CSVGLADYTDTQYF
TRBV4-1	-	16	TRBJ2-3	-	TGCGCCAGCAGCCAGTCGGACAGCTACACCACAGATACGCAGTATTTT	CASSQSDSYTTDTQYF
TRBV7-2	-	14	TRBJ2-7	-	TGTGCCAGCAGCTTAGAGGTGGGAATCAACGAGCAGTACTTC	CASSLEVGINEQYF
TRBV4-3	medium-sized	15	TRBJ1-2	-	TGCGCCAGCAGCCAAGGCACGGGCTCGGGCTATGGCTACACCTTC	CASSQGTGSGYGYTF
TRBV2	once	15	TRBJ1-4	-	TGTGCCACGAGGGCGAGGGTTTTAACTAATGAAAAACTGTTTTTT	CATRARVLTNEKLFF
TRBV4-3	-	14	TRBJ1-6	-	TGCGCCAGCAGCCAAAAGGGGATTAATTCACCCCTCCACTTT	CASSQKGINSPLHF
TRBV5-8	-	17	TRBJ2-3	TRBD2	TGTGCCAGCAGCCCGGAGGGGACTAGCGGGATGCTAGATACGCAGTATTTT	CASSPEGTSGMLDTQYF